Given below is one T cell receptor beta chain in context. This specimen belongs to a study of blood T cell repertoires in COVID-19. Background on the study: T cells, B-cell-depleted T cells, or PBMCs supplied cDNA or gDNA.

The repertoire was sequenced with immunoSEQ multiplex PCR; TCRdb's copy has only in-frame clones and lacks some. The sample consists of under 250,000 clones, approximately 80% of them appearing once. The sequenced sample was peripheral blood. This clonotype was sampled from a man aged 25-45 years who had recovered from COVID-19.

DNA of the CDR3: TGTGCCAGCAGCTTATTAGCCGGGACAGGGCTAAACAATGAGCAGTTCTTC. Translation gives CASSLLAGTGLNNEQFF. The V call is TRBV11-2, the J call TRBJ2-1; 9 bases agree with TRBD1. After removal of 2 bases from V and 5 bases from J, the junction contained 10 bases not matched to a gene. The germline V gene has CDR1 SGHAT and CDR2 FQNNGV. This CDR3 contains 17 residues.